This T cell receptor beta chain was captured in a study of blood T cell repertoires in COVID-19. The overall study: Sites in the United States, Italy and Spain provided acute and convalescent COVID-19 samples.

V lost 5 bases and J 2 bases, leaving 16 bases between the germline ends. The CDR3 totals 15 residues. CDR1 SGHAT and CDR2 FQNNGV come from the germline V gene. How the authors handled the data: Amplification of reference gene primers was used by the study to estimate nucleated cell counts. Sequencing was performed with immunoSEQ multiplex PCR; in TCRdb, only in-frame clones are kept and a portion is missing. The V and J calls and clone size were taken over from that table, and D and trimming were inferred from the DNA. The sample holds a few hundred thousand clones, around 85% seen once. This sequence was found in a woman aged 18-30 years with acute or convalescent COVID-19. This chain uses TRBV11-2 with TRBJ2-7; TRBD2 might be the D (6 bases). What was sequenced was peripheral blood. CDR3 sequence (DNA): TGTGCCAGCAGCAGGGCGGGGACGGAAACCTACGAGCAGTACTTC. Translation gives CASSRAGTETYEQYF.